This TCR beta chain was identified during a study of shared clonotypes between healthy human individuals. Produced via immunoSEQ multiplex PCR; TCRdb's table is partial and in-frame only. The table includes roughly 2.6 million clones, about 92% detected once. The ends were cut back, 2 bases at V and 7 bases at J, with 11 bases in the middle. The CDR3 length is 13 residues. Germline loops: CDR1 SEHNR, CDR2 FQNEAQ (reference sequence). The clonotype comes from a young man in good health. The V call is TRBV7-9, the J call TRBJ1-1; no definite D call. The sample taken for sequencing was naive CD4+ T cells sorted from blood. Subset of the sample: CD45RA+ positively selected. CDR3 in DNA: TGTGCCAGCAGCTTACACAGTTCGGGTGAAGCTTTCTTT. It specifies CASSLHSSGEAFF.